Listed below are T cell receptor beta chains from one sample, sequenced in a study of response to subunit inactivated influenza vaccine. Each CDR3 protein is one row after TCRdb ran MiXCR on the RT-PCR reads. The table lists some 500,000 distinct CDR3 sequences, less than 30% of them singletons. The source was CD4+ T cells sorted from PBMCs, collected approximately 5 days after vaccination. These receptors came from a man aged 50 or older who received an inactivated influenza vaccine. Both conserved end residues are trimmed from each CDR3.

V gene: TRBV15
CDR3 length: 13
CDR3 protein: ATLSGQIDTDTQY

V gene: TRBV6-5
CDR3 length: 13
CDR3 protein: ASSYSGGSNQPQH

V gene: TRBV5-1
CDR3 length: 14
CDR3 protein: ASSLSGTSSYNEQF

V gene: TRBV4-2
CDR3 length: 14
CDR3 protein: ASSQAAGTSVETQY

V gene: TRBV5-1
CDR3 length: 13
CDR3 protein: ASSPGTGDNQPQH

V gene: TRBV20-1
CDR3 length: 14
CDR3 protein: SAHDARTGGKYAQY

V gene: TRBV5-1
CDR3 length: 13
CDR3 protein: ASSFAGTGGHEQY

V gene: TRBV9
CDR3 length: 12
CDR3 protein: ASSADSMNTEAF

V gene: TRBV12-3/TRBV12-4
CDR3 length: 13
CDR3 protein: ASSSGTGKQETQY

V gene: TRBV18
CDR3 length: 12
CDR3 protein: ASSPGQGIYEQY

V gene: TRBV5-1
CDR3 length: 14
CDR3 protein: ASSPTGGAGNQPQH

V gene: TRBV20-1
CDR3 length: 12
CDR3 protein: SGPAGTGRTEAF

V gene: TRBV7-9
CDR3 length: 13
CDR3 protein: ASSLLGGVHNEQF

V gene: TRBV6-5
CDR3 length: 10
CDR3 protein: ASSSRNYGYT

V gene: TRBV20-1
CDR3 length: 14
CDR3 protein: SARDLRGGVYNEQF

V gene: TRBV5-1
CDR3 length: 13
CDR3 protein: ASSLEATGGETQY

V gene: TRBV6-2/TRBV6-3
CDR3 length: 12
CDR3 protein: ASSSPGAPYEQY

V gene: TRBV20-1
CDR3 length: 12
CDR3 protein: TKPGQTSTDTQY

V gene: TRBV18
CDR3 length: 13
CDR3 protein: ASSPRQGDYYGYT

V gene: TRBV4-3
CDR3 length: 15
CDR3 protein: ASSQDRGTSGFHEQY

V gene: TRBV5-1
CDR3 length: 13
CDR3 protein: ASSTRRMPAYEQY

V gene: TRBV7-2
CDR3 length: 14
CDR3 protein: ASSLMGVRGNQPQH

V gene: TRBV12-3/TRBV12-4
CDR3 length: 9
CDR3 protein: ASRGLGEQY

V gene: TRBV15
CDR3 length: 14
CDR3 protein: ATSIIGGATYNEQF

V gene: TRBV15
CDR3 length: 13
CDR3 protein: ATRGPRTSTDTQY

V gene: TRBV9
CDR3 length: 12
CDR3 protein: ASKRESVTGELF